Shown below are 10 T cell receptor beta chains from a single sample sequenced in a study of T cells in Graves' hyperthyroidism and ophthalmopathy. Amplification of TCR beta CDR3 regions used RNA as the template. When the TCR CDR3 underwent first-round RT-PCR, the HTBI primer set was used. Via MiXCR, TCRdb re-called the multiplex PCR reads, giving one row per CDR3 protein. The sample shows under 300,000 distinct CDR3 sequences, around 20% of them seen only once. Input material: blood. These TCRs come from a man aged 25 to 40 with Graves' ophthalmopathy.

In its sample, this clonotype was seen a few times. The V call is TRBV6-1, the J call TRBJ1-5; D is unclear. The V and J ends lost 8 bases and 0 bases respectively, with 5 bases between them. Germline loops: CDR1 MNHNS, CDR2 SASEGT. The CDR3 has 12 amino acids. The CDR3 loop is CASQDSNQPQHF. CDR3 coding DNA: TGTGCCAGCCAGGATAGCAATCAGCCCCAGCATTTT.

This clonotype was recorded only once. The rearrangement uses TRBV24-1 and TRBJ2-7, with D possibly matching TRBD1 (6 bases). Per germline, CDR1 KGHDR and CDR2 SFDVKD. The CDR3 has 15 residues. V dropped 9 bases and J dropped 7 bases, with 24 bases sitting between them. CDR3 sequence reads: CATGAGEISYNEQYF. The CDR3 region has the DNA TGTGCCACCGGGGCAGGGGAAATATCCTACAATGAGCAGTACTTC.

J is TRBJ2-3 and V is TRBV28; the match to TRBD1 covers 7 bases. CDR3 length: 12 residues. Germline V gene sequence: CDR1 MDHEN, CDR2 SYDVKM. The junction had 7 bases not matched to a gene; V was cut back by 5 bases and J by 11 bases. CDR3 coding DNA: TGTGCCAGCAGTATCCTCGACAGGGAGCAGTATTTT. Translation: CASSILDREQYF.

This clonotype was seen a few times. The genes are TRBV12-3 or TRBV12-4 and TRBJ2-3; D call uncertain. The V end lost 6 bases, the J end lost 5 bases, and 9 bases lay between the germline ends. The CDR3 spans 12 residues. Written as DNA, the CDR3 is TGTGCCAGCAGGAACGAATTAGATACGCAGTATTTT. It encodes CASRNELDTQYF.

The chain uses TRBV7-9 and TRBJ2-1; D not certain. This CDR3 region has 14 residues. The germline V gene has CDR1 SEHNR and CDR2 FQNEAQ (reference sequence). V gave up 7 bases and J gave up 1 base, with 11 bases separating them. CDR3 bases: TGTGCCAGCACTCCAGGTCTTTCCTACAATGAGCAGTTCTTC. Encoded protein: CASTPGLSYNEQFF.

At least ten counts were recorded for this clonotype. V and J are TRBV7-9 and TRBJ1-1; TRBD1 might be the D (6 bases). The CDR3 is made up of 14 amino acids. Germline V gives CDR1 SEHNR, CDR2 FQNEAQ (reference sequence). V gave up 5 bases and J gave up 0 bases, with 10 bases separating them. In DNA, the CDR3 is TGTGCCAGCAGCCCACAGGGCGTGAACACTGAAGCTTTCTTT. Amino acid sequence: CASSPQGVNTEAFF.

This clonotype was observed a handful of times. The chain carries TRBV7-2 and TRBJ2-7; TRBD2 aligns across 8 bases. This CDR3 has 14 amino acids. With 8 bases clipped from V and 0 bases from J, the junction kept 6 bases outside the gene matches. Germline lookup yields CDR1 SGHTA and CDR2 FQGNSA. In DNA form, the CDR3 reads TGTGCCAGCCGGGGGGGGGGGTTCTCCTACGAGCAGTACTTC. Protein sequence: CASRGGGFSYEQYF.

V gene TRBV6-4 combines with J gene TRBJ2-5; 13 bases agree with TRBD2. V lost 6 bases to trimming and J lost 5 bases; unmatched junction nucleotides: 6. Germline loops: CDR1 MRHNA, CDR2 SNTAGT. This CDR3 region has 15 residues. DNA for the CDR3: TGTGCCAGCAGCGCACCGGGACTAGCGGGGGAGACCCAGTACTTC. The encoded protein is CASSAPGLAGETQYF.

This clonotype was observed many times. This chain uses TRBV5-1 with TRBJ1-1; no clear D gene. The length of the CDR3 is 12 residues. Trimming cost V 1 base and J 3 bases, with 4 bases left between them. CDR1 SGHRS and CDR2 YFSETQ come from the germline V gene. Written as DNA, the CDR3 is TGCGCCAGCAGCTTGCGTGACACTGAAGCTTTCTTT. Protein sequence: CASSLRDTEAFF. The full variable domain, in which reference TRBV5-1 and TRBJ1-1 provide the parts outside the CDR3, is KAGVTQTPRYLIKTRGQQVTLSCSPISGHRSVSWYQQTPGQGLQFLFEYFSETQRNKGNFPGRFSGRQFSNSRSEMNVSTLELGDSALYLCASSLRDTEAFFGQGTRLTVV.

In this sample, this clonotype turned up many times. The chain recombines TRBV11-1 with TRBJ2-5; the D gene is possibly TRBD2 (6 bases). V was shortened by 11 bases and J by 5 bases, with 15 bases between the two germline ends. Germline V CDR1 and CDR2: SGHAT, FQDESV (reference sequence). The CDR3 is 12 amino acids. For the CDR3, the DNA is TGTGCCTCGGGAGCAGGATGGGAGACCCAGTACTTC. This codes for CASGAGWETQYF.